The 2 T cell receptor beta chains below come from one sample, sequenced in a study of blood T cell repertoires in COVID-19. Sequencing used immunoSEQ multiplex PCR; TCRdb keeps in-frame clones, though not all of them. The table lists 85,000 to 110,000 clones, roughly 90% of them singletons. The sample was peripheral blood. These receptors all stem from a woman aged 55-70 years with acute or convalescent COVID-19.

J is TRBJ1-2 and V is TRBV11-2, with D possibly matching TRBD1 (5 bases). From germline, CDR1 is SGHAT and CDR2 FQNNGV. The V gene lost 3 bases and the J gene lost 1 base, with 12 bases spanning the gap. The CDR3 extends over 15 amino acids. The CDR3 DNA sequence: TGTGCCAGCAGCTTTGGGCAGGGCTTTAACTATGGCTACACCTTC. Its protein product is CASSFGQGFNYGYTF.

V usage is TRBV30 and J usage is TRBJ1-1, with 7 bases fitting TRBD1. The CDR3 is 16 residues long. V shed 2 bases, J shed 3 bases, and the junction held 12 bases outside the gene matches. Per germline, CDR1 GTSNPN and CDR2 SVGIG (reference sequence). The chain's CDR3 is CAWSPKTGLFDTEAFF. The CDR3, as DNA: TGTGCCTGGAGTCCAAAGACAGGGCTGTTCGACACTGAAGCTTTCTTT.